The 20 T cell receptor beta chains in this list originate from one sample, sequenced in a study of blood T cell repertoires in COVID-19. Generated by immunoSEQ multiplex PCR, the TCRdb table keeps only in-frame clones and is missing some. The table lists around 81,000 clones, approximately 86% of them singletons. Sample: peripheral blood. The receptors originated from a man aged 50 or older with acute or convalescent COVID-19.

The DNA for the CDR3 is TGTGCCAGCAGCTTGCAGTCGGACAGGGCCTACGAGCAGTACTTC. Its protein is CASSLQSDRAYEQYF. The rearrangement links TRBV5-5 to TRBJ2-7; 8 positions agree with TRBD1. The germline CDR1 and CDR2 sequences are SGHKS and YYEKEE (reference sequence). With 1 base clipped from V and 2 bases from J, the junction kept 5 bases outside the gene matches. The CDR3 length is 15 residues. The whole variable domain, remainder taken from reference TRBV5-5 and TRBJ2-7, is DAGVTQSPTHLIKTRGQQVTLRCSPISGHKSVSWYQQVLGQGPQFIFQYYEKEERGRGNFPDRFSARQFPNYSSELNVNALLLGDSALYLCASSLQSDRAYEQYFGPGTRLTVT.

The chain joins TRBV2 to TRBJ2-1; possible D gene TRBD2, 5 bases. Trimming took off 5 bases at V and 9 bases at J, with 14 bases between the two ends. The CDR3 sequence is 13 residues long. Germline V gene data show CDR1 as SNHLY and CDR2 as FYNNEI. CDR3 sequence reads: CASSMEVGGEQFF. The CDR3 region has the DNA TGTGCCAGCAGTATGGAGGTGGGTGGTGAGCAGTTCTTC.

This chain links TRBV5-3 with TRBJ2-5; 7 bases fit TRBD1. TRBV5-3 is marked as an open reading frame, function uncertain. J was trimmed by 4 bases and V by 3 bases; bases with no gene match: 3. The CDR3 totals 13 residues. This CDR3 is CARSSRGRETQYF. The DNA of the CDR3 is TGTGCCAGAAGCTCCAGGGGGAGAGAGACCCAGTACTTC.

The chain has TRBV7-2 and TRBJ1-2; possibly TRBD1 for D (6 bases). This CDR3 is built from 16 residues. The germline V gene encodes CDR1 SGHTA and CDR2 FQGNSA. Trimming stripped 2 bases from V and 6 bases from J, with 19 bases between. The CDR3 reads CASSLWGGSSTDGYTF. Written as DNA, the CDR3 is TGTGCCAGCAGCTTATGGGGGGGCTCTAGTACGGATGGCTACACCTTC.

The chain recombines TRBV21-1 with TRBJ2-7; the table gives TRBD1 as D, unverified against the DNA. TRBV21-1 counts as a pseudogene. The CDR3 spans 15 residues. The CDR3 DNA follows: TGTGCCAGCAGCAAAGGACAGGGGAGGCCCTACGAGCAGTACTTC. Translating it yields CASSKGQGRPYEQYF.

Notes on this clone: The junction does not match germline at one end; this may be a read error. The genes are TRBV2 and TRBJ2-5, with 7 bases identical to TRBD1. This CDR3 has 13 residues. Looked up from germline, CDR1 is SNHLY and CDR2 is FYNNEI. CDR3 coding DNA: TGTGCCAGTCACAGGGGACAGCAAGGGACCCAGTACTTC. This translates into CASHRGQQGTQYF.

This clone was counted between two and nine times. The rearrangement uses TRBV24-1 and TRBJ2-7; TRBD2 matches 13 bases. V was clipped by 3 bases and J by 5 bases; unmatched bases: 3. Per germline, CDR1 KGHDR and CDR2 SFDVKD. The CDR3 loop spans 15 amino acids. CDR3 amino acids: CATSDRTSGSHEQYF. Written as DNA, the CDR3 is TGTGCCACCAGTGATCGGACTAGCGGGAGCCACGAGCAGTACTTC.

The chain carries TRBV12-3 or TRBV12-4 and TRBJ1-2; TRBD1 matches at 10 bases. This CDR3 is 12 amino acids long. With V trimmed by 11 bases and J by 11 bases, 11 bases remained unmatched. The CDR3 reads CALARDRGSYTF. The CDR3 DNA reads as TGTGCCCTTGCACGGGACAGGGGATCGTACACCTTC.

The chain links TRBV5-4 to TRBJ1-1; possibly TRBD1 for D (6 bases). Germline V CDR1 and CDR2: SGHNT, YYREEE (reference sequence). V was trimmed by 2 bases and J by 12 bases, leaving 14 bases between them. This CDR3 is 12 amino acids long. Here the CDR3 DNA reads TGTGCCAGCAGCTTTGGTGGGGGCTTGTCTTTCTTT. It encodes CASSFGGGLSFF.

This clone was seen just once. This chain connects TRBV7-6 to TRBJ1-4; TRBD1 matches 10 bases. J gave up 6 bases and V 5 bases, and 9 bases lay outside the gene matches. This CDR3 spans 16 amino acids. CDR1 and CDR2 (germline): SGHVS, FNYEAQ. In DNA, the CDR3 is TGTGCCAGCAGCATATCGCCGGACAGGGGGTATGAAAAACTGTTTTTT. Translated: CASSISPDRGYEKLFF.

The V call is TRBV5-1, the J call TRBJ1-1; 7 nucleotides align to TRBD1. V lost 1 base, J lost 3 bases, and 9 bases stayed unmatched. Germline CDR1 SGHRS, CDR2 YFSETQ. The length of the CDR3 is 16 residues. The CDR3 here is CASSLLTGEGDTEAFF. CDR3 DNA sequence: TGCGCCAGCAGCTTGCTAACAGGGGAAGGTGACACTGAAGCTTTCTTT.

This clone was counted between two and nine times. This chain uses TRBV7-8 with TRBJ1-5; D ambiguous. The V gene's germline CDR1 is SGHVS and CDR2 FQNEAQ. The CDR3 has 12 residues. Trimming removed 4 bases from V and 5 bases from J, with 6 bases in between. CDR3 nucleotides: TGTGCCAGCAGCTCCTTAGATCAGCCCCAGCATTTT. Protein sequence: CASSSLDQPQHF.

This rearrangement joins TRBV6-6 to TRBJ1-2, with TRBD1 as a possible D gene (5 bases). The CDR3 sequence is 15 residues long. Per the germline V gene, CDR1 is MNHNY and CDR2 is SVGAGI (reference sequence). V gave up 2 bases and J gave up 8 bases, with 18 bases separating them. The CDR3 spells CASSYQGGQAWGYTF. CDR3 nucleotide sequence: TGTGCCAGCAGTTACCAGGGTGGGCAGGCGTGGGGCTACACCTTC.

This chain links TRBV21-1 with TRBJ1-2. TRBV21-1 is deemed a pseudogene. This CDR3 comprises 13 residues. Here the CDR3 DNA reads TGTGCCAGCAGCAGGTTACAGTCCGATGGAGGGGACTTC. It encodes CASSRLQSDGGDF.

The genes are TRBV12-5 and TRBJ1-1; D unclear. The CDR3 is made up of 12 amino acids. The V gene's germline CDR1 is LGHNT and CDR2 FRNRAP. The germline V and J ends were trimmed by 1 base and 6 bases, with 6 bases remaining between them. CDR3: CASGLELSEAFF. The CDR3 bases are TGTGCTAGTGGTTTGGAACTATCTGAAGCTTTCTTT. Full variable domain (remainder filled in from reference TRBV12-5 and TRBJ1-1): DARVTQTPRHKVTEMGQEVTMRCQPILGHNTVFWYRQTMMQGLELLAYFRNRAPLDDSGMPKDRFSAEMPDATLATLKIQPSEPRDSAVYFCASGLELSEAFFGQGTRLTVV.

V usage is TRBV28 and J usage is TRBJ1-1; 8 bases map to TRBD1. The trim removed 5 bases at V and 6 bases at J, leaving 11 bases unmatched. Per germline, CDR1 MDHEN and CDR2 SYDVKM. The CDR3 has 15 amino acids. CDR3 region: CASSPAGGAFSEAFF. CDR3 in DNA: TGTGCCAGCAGTCCCGCAGGGGGCGCTTTCTCTGAAGCTTTCTTT.

The chain uses TRBV18 and TRBJ2-1; 11 nucleotides agree with TRBD1. The CDR3 is made up of 15 amino acids. V lost 0 bases and J lost 8; bases outside the gene matches: 3. Germline V gene sequence: CDR1 KGHSH, CDR2 LQKENI. The CDR3 DNA is TGTGCCAGCTCACCACCGGGACAGGGGGACCATGAGCAGTTCTTC. This encodes CASSPPGQGDHEQFF.

The V and J genes are TRBV18 and TRBJ2-5, with TRBD1 matching 10 bases. This CDR3 is 14 amino acids long. J gave up 7 bases and V 6 bases, and 8 bases lay outside the gene matches. CDR1 KGHSH and CDR2 LQKENI come from the germline V gene. In DNA form, the CDR3 reads TGTGCCAGCTCTCGAGGACAGGGGGTGCGGACCCAGTACTTC. It translates to CASSRGQGVRTQYF. Drawing the rest from reference TRBV18 and TRBJ2-5, the complete variable domain is NAGVMQNPRHLVRRRGQEARLRCSPMKGHSHVYWYRQLPEEGLKFMVYLQKENIIDESGMPKERFSAEFPKEGPSILRIQQVVRGDSAAYFCASSRGQGVRTQYFGPGTRLLVL.

The genes are TRBV7-2 and TRBJ1-5; possibly TRBD1 for D (6 bases). Germline V gene lookup returns CDR1 SGHTA and CDR2 FQGNSA. This CDR3 has 13 residues. V was trimmed by 5 bases and J by 7 bases, leaving 12 bases between them. For the CDR3, the DNA is TGTGCCAGCAGCAATAGGGGGGGGCAGCCCCAGCATTTT. It specifies CASSNRGGQPQHF.

This chain connects TRBV30 to TRBJ2-7; 7 bases are shared with TRBD1. This CDR3 spans 14 amino acids. CDR1 and CDR2 from the germline V gene are GTSNPN and SVGIG (reference sequence). V dropped 5 bases and J dropped 0; count of bases not matched to a gene: 7. The CDR3 DNA sequence: TGTGCCTGGGACCGGGACAGCTTCTCCTACGAGCAGTACTTC. Its translation: CAWDRDSFSYEQYF.